This T cell receptor (beta chain) was retrieved from a study of T cell clonotyping in hematopoietic cell transplantation. Across the study: Pretransplant recipient samples were taken after cytoreduction.

The sample's time point: recipient sample about 28 days before transplant, after cytoreduction. Only in-frame clones appear in the TCRdb table, and some are missing; sequencing was by immunoSEQ multiplex PCR. This sample yields some 36,000 clones, of which 85% to 95% are seen a single time; around 1.5% belongs to the top ten. Overall study findings and caveats: At the given depth, recipient repertoires were over 95% de novo clonotypes. Pathologically expanded recipient clonotypes increased progressively from day 30 to day 180 as diversity fell.

Per germline, CDR1 MGHRA and CDR2 YSYEKL. Between the trimmed V and J ends, which lost 4 bases and 3 bases, there was a span of 19 bases. The CDR3 totals 16 residues. Concerning this clone: Its antigen is not known.

Sequencing was performed on peripheral blood mononuclear cells, taken before stem cell transplant. The rearrangement links TRBV4-1 to TRBJ2-7; the D gene could be TRBD1 or TRBD2 (5 bases each). The sequence was obtained from a man aged 35 to 55 with chronic myeloid leukemia. Some clones in this sample may be carry-over from other donors' samples. This CDR3 reads CASSPQPGPTLYEQYF. The CDR3 DNA reads TGCGCCAGCAGCCCCCAACCGGGACCCACCCTCTACGAGCAGTACTTC.